Given below is one TCR beta chain in context. Its antigen is not identified. Profiled with immunoSEQ multiplex PCR; TCRdb holds only in-frame clones, not every one. The data show about 2,100 clones, with 70% to 75% seen just once and 58% held by the top ten. These data come from a study of somatic mutations in cytotoxic T cells in rheumatoid arthritis. Study-wide background: Patients had approximately 31 ml EDTA blood drawn right after diagnosis, before any treatment. General study results and limits: Measurement of CD8+ T-cell clonality revealed no significant difference between rheumatoid arthritis patients and age-matched healthy controls.

The CDR3 loop spans 18 amino acids. CDR1 and CDR2 (germline): SGDLS, YYNGEE. The germline V and J ends were trimmed by 4 bases and 1 base, with 23 bases remaining between them. V usage is TRBV9 and J usage is TRBJ1-1, with a possible D match to TRBD1 (6 bases). This sequence was found in a man between 65 and 85 years old with rheumatoid arthritis. This specimen consisted of CD8+ T cells sorted from blood, obtained at a follow-up visit. The CDR3 here is CASSHPTGVGIRNTEAFF. In nucleotides, the CDR3 is TGTGCCAGCAGCCATCCGACAGGAGTTGGGATAAGGAACACTGAAGCTTTCTTT.